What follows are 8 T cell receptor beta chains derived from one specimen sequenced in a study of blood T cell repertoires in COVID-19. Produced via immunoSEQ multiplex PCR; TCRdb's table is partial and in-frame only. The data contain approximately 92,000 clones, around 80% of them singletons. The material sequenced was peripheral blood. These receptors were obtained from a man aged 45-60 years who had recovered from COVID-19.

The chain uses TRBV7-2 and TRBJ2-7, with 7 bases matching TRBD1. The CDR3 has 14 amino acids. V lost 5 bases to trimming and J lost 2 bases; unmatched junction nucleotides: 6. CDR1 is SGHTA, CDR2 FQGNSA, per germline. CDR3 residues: CASSREQGPYEQYF. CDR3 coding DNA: TGTGCCAGCAGCCGGGAACAGGGGCCCTACGAGCAGTACTTC. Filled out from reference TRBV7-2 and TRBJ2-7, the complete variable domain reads GAGVSQSPSNKVTEKGKDVELRCDPISGHTALYWYRQSLGQGLEFLIYFQGNSAPDKSGLPSDRFSAERTGGSVSTLTIQRTQQEDSAVYLCASSREQGPYEQYFGPGTRLTVT.

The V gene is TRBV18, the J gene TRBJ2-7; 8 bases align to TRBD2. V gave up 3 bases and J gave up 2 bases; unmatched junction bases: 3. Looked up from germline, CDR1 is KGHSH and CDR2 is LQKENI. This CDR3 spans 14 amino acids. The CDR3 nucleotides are TGTGCCAGCTCACCCGGGACTAGGGCCTACGAGCAGTACTTC. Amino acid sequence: CASSPGTRAYEQYF. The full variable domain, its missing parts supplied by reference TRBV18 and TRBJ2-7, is NAGVMQNPRHLVRRRGQEARLRCSPMKGHSHVYWYRQLPEEGLKFMVYLQKENIIDESGMPKERFSAEFPKEGPSILRIQQVVRGDSAAYFCASSPGTRAYEQYFGPGTRLTVT.

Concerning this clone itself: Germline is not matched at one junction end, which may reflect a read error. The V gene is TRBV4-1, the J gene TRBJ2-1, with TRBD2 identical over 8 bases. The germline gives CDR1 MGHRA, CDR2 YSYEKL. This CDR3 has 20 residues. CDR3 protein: CASTQSLTSAIFSSYNEQFF. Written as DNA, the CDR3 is TGCGCCAGCACCCAAAGCCTGACTAGCGCGATCTTTAGCTCCTACAATGAGCAGTTCTTC.

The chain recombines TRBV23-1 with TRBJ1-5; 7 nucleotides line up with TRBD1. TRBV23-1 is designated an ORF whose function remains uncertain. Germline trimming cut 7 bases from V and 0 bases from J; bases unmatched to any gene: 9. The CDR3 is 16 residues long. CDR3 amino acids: CASIPRDSYSNQPQHF. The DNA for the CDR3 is TGCGCCAGCATCCCCCGGGACAGTTATAGCAATCAGCCCCAGCATTTT.

CDR3 sequence: CASSPGGSGSGYTF. The CDR3 nucleotides are TGTGCCAGCAGTCCAGGGGGCTCCGGTAGCGGCTACACCTTC. The rearrangement uses TRBV28 and TRBJ1-2, with 8 bases lining up with TRBD1. The CDR3 has 14 amino acids. J gave up 8 bases and V 5 bases, and 10 bases lay outside the gene matches. CDR1 and CDR2 (germline): MDHEN, SYDVKM.

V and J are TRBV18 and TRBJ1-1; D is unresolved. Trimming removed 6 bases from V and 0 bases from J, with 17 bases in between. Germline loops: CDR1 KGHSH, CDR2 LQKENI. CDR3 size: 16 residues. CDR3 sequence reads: CASSESGVLVNTEAFF. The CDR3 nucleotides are TGTGCCAGCTCGGAGTCGGGAGTCCTCGTGAACACTGAAGCTTTCTTT.

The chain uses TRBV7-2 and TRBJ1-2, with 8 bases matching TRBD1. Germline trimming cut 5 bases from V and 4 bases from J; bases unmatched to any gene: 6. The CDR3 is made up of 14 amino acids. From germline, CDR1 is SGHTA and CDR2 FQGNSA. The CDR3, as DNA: TGTGCCAGCAGCCCATCGACAGGGGCCTATGGCTACACCTTC. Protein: CASSPSTGAYGYTF.

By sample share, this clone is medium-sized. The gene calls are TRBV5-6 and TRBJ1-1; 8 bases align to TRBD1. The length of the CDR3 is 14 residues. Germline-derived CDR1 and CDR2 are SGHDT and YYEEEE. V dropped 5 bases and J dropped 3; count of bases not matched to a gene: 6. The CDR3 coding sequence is TGTGCCAGCAGGCCAGGGGGCCGGGACACTGAAGCTTTCTTT. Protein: CASRPGGRDTEAFF.